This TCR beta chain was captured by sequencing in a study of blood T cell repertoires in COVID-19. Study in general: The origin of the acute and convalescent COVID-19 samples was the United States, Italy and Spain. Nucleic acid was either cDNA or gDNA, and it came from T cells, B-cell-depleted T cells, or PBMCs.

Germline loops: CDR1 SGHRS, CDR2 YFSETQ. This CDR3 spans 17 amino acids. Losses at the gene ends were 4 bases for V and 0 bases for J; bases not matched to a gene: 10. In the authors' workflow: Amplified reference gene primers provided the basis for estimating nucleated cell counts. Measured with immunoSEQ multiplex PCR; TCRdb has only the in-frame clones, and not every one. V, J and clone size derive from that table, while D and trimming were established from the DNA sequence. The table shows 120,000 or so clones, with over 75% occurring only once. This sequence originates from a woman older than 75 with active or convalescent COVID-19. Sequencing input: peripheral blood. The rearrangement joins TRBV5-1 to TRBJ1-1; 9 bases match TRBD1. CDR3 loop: CASSRPGQGRLNTEAFF. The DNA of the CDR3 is TGCGCCAGCAGCAGACCGGGACAGGGCAGATTGAACACTGAAGCTTTCTTT.